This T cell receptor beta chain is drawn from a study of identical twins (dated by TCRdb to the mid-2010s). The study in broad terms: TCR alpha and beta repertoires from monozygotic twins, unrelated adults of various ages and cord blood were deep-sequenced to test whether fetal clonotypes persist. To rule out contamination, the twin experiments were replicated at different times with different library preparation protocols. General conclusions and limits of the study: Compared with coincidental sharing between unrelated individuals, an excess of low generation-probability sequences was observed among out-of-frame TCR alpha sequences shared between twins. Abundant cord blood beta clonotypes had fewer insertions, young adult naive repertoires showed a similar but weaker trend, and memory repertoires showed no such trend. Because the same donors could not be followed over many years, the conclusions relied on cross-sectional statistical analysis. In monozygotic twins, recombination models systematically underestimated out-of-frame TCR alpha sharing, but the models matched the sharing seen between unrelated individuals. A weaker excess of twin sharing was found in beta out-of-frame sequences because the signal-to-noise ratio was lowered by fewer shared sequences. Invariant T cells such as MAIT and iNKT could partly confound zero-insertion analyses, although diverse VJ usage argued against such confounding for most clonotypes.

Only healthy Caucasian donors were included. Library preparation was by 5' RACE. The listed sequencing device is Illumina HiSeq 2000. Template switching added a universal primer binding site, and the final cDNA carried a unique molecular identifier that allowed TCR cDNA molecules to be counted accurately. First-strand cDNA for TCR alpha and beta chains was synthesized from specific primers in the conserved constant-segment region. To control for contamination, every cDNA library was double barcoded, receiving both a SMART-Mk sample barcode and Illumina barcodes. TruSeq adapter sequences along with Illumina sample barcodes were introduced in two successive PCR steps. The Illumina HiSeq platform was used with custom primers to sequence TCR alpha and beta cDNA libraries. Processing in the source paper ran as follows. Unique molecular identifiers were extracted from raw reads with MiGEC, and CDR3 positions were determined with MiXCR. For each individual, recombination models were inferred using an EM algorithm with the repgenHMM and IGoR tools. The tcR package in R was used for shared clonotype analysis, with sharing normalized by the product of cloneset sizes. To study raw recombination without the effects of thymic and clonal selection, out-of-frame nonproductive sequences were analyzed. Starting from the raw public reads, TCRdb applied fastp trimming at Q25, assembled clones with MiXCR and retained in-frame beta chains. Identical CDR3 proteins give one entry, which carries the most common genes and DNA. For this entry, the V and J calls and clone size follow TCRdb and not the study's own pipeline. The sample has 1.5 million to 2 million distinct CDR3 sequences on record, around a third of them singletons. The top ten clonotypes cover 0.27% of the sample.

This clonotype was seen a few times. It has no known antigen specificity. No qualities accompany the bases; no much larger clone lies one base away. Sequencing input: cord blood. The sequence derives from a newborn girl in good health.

The CDR3 is CASSSDGGLSDTQYF. The bases read TGTGCCAGCAGTTCCGATGGGGGGCTCTCAGATACGCAGTATTTT. This receptor chain uses TRBV28 and TRBJ2-3, with the D call tentatively TRBD1 or TRBD2, each fitting 6 bases. From the germline V gene, CDR1 is MDHEN and CDR2 is SYDVKM. Including cysteine and phenylalanine, the CDR3 has 15 amino acids. Only the CDR3 portion is preserved as DNA: 45 bases, with reading frame beginning at the first base. Relative to germline, V is 4 bases shorter and J is 4 bases shorter, with 15 bases between their ends.